This T cell receptor beta chain was observed in a study of T cells after yellow fever vaccination. General study results and limits: At 95% to 97% for CD4 and about 91% for CD8, most primary-vaccination clones showed up again after the booster. Among all clonotypes, a small share was observed in both CD4 and CD8 compartments.

Trimming stripped 0 bases from V and 10 bases from J, with 19 bases between. In germline, CDR1 is MNHEY, CDR2 SVGEGT. There are 16 residues in the CDR3. In this sample, this clonotype turned up many times. The antigen remains undetermined. TCRdb reprocessed the 5' RACE reads with MiXCR, giving one entry per CDR3 protein. Of about 130,000 distinct CDR3 sequences listed, nearly 7.5% are singletons. The V gene is TRBV6-2 or TRBV6-3, the J gene TRBJ1-5; the D gene is possibly TRBD1 (5 bases). This receptor was obtained from a man in his late teens or twenties who received the YFV17D yellow fever vaccine. Sequenced here: CD4+ T cells sorted from PBMCs, sampled approximately 11 days after the first yellow fever vaccination. The CDR3 is CASSYSGQTRYSPQHF. The CDR3 nucleotides are TGTGCCAGCAGTTACTCGGGGCAGACCCGATATTCCCCCCAGCATTTT.